The entry that follows covers one TCR beta chain sequence. Its matching antigen is unknown. This specimen belongs to a study of neurological immune-mediated disorders. Regarding the study as a whole: One related-CDR3 cluster, found by phylogenetic grouping, held repertoires of 18 of 34 multiple sclerosis patients and is a possible signature.

The CDR3 runs to 13 residues. Germline assignment: CDR1 DFQATT and CDR2 SNEGSKA (reference sequence). The germline V and J ends were trimmed by 1 base and 3 bases, with 9 bases remaining between them. Synthesis of cDNA used 5'RACE (with 10-nucleotide random UMIs). TCRdb fed the 5' RACE reads into MiXCR, producing one record per CDR3 protein. The sample lists about 80,000 distinct CDR3 sequences, 4.5% to 6.5% occurring once. This chain connects TRBV20-1 to TRBJ2-5; the D is unclear. Specimen: PBMCs. The sequence was collected from a woman between 25 and 40 years old with multiple sclerosis. CDR3 region: CSARGHLKETQYF. For the CDR3, the DNA is TGCAGTGCTAGAGGACACCTCAAAGAGACCCAGTACTTC.